This is a list of T cell receptor beta chains from one sample in a study of T cell responses to AZD1222 COVID-19 vaccine. Sequenced by immunoSEQ multiplex PCR; TCRdb stores in-frame clones only, minus some. This sample has about 120,000 clones, with 70% to 90% found just once. The material was peripheral blood, obtained on day 0 of AZD1222 vaccination. The receptors here all came from an adult in good health. Both conserved end residues are trimmed from each CDR3. Size is stated for part of the rows, as once, few or many counts, or as a class when the clone is expanded.

clone_size: .
v_call: TRBV5-1
cdr3_aa: ASSPGLNTEAF

clone_size: .
v_call: TRBV27
cdr3_aa: ASRQGYNSPLH

clone_size: .
v_call: TRBV5-1
cdr3_aa: ASSLAGQEPNRRY

clone_size: .
v_call: TRBV4-1
cdr3_aa: ASSQGGQATGNSPLH

clone_size: .
v_call: TRBV5-6
cdr3_aa: ASSLGLRQETQY

clone_size: .
v_call: TRBV5-1
cdr3_aa: ASSLDRGSQPQH

clone_size: .
v_call: TRBV5-1
cdr3_aa: ASSLRGGAPETQY

clone_size: .
v_call: TRBV5-4
cdr3_aa: ASSLPWGEGNEQF

clone_size: .
v_call: TRBV27
cdr3_aa: ASSPGQAVSYEQY

clone_size: .
v_call: TRBV27
cdr3_aa: ASSLYFRQETQY

clone_size: .
v_call: TRBV10-3
cdr3_aa: AITSGPQGYLMEAF

clone_size: .
v_call: TRBV12-3/TRBV12-4
cdr3_aa: ASSFLVNYEAF

clone_size: .
v_call: TRBV15
cdr3_aa: ATSRPWGTDTQY

clone_size: .
v_call: TRBV5-4
cdr3_aa: ASSPPGGTEAF

clone_size: .
v_call: TRBV27
cdr3_aa: ASSFIRDRTEQF

clone_size: .
v_call: TRBV7-3
cdr3_aa: ASSSTGHLRSDTQY

clone_size: .
v_call: TRBV18
cdr3_aa: ASSPRGDDSGNTIY

clone_size: .
v_call: TRBV6-5
cdr3_aa: AAVRDRGVTEAF

clone_size: .
v_call: TRBV7-2
cdr3_aa: ASSFASSGGANEQF

clone_size: few
v_call: TRBV3-1/TRBV3-2
cdr3_aa: ASSQEWTSGNEQF

clone_size: .
v_call: TRBV7-3
cdr3_aa: ASSPLGTDTQY

clone_size: .
v_call: TRBV20-1
cdr3_aa: SARGASTQY

clone_size: once
v_call: TRBV20-1
cdr3_aa: SAPKGNIQY

clone_size: .
v_call: TRBV6-5
cdr3_aa: ASSGQAYNQPQH

clone_size: .
v_call: TRBV5-1
cdr3_aa: ASSLQETQY

clone_size: .
v_call: TRBV5-1
cdr3_aa: ASSLASNNEQF

clone_size: .
v_call: TRBV5-1
cdr3_aa: ASAPYAGGTEAF

clone_size: .
v_call: TRBV5-1
cdr3_aa: ASSLEPPISPLH

clone_size: .
v_call: TRBV7-2
cdr3_aa: ASSPAGSSYGYT

clone_size: .
v_call: TRBV15
cdr3_aa: ATSREGRGSGWGYNEQF

clone_size: .
v_call: TRBV28
cdr3_aa: ASSLYEAYEQY

clone_size: .
v_call: TRBV7-9
cdr3_aa: ASSLFDMGNTEAF

clone_size: .
v_call: TRBV27
cdr3_aa: ASSWGGREAF

clone_size: .
v_call: TRBV2
cdr3_aa: ASSGAGGLYNEQF

clone_size: once
v_call: TRBV7-9
cdr3_aa: ASSLADRVTDTQY

clone_size: once
v_call: TRBV28
cdr3_aa: ASSFFFATNTEAF

clone_size: .
v_call: TRBV5-1
cdr3_aa: ASRWGADQPQH

clone_size: .
v_call: TRBV19
cdr3_aa: ATNGQGGYT

clone_size: .
v_call: TRBV18
cdr3_aa: ASSRDYNEQF

clone_size: once
v_call: TRBV29-1
cdr3_aa: SVGVGGGYT

clone_size: .
v_call: TRBV2
cdr3_aa: ASLTGGRAF

clone_size: .
v_call: TRBV29-1
cdr3_aa: SVQQTGELF

clone_size: .
v_call: TRBV5-6
cdr3_aa: ASSPTSGVEQY

clone_size: .
v_call: TRBV19
cdr3_aa: ASSIGTATGELF

clone_size: once
v_call: TRBV18
cdr3_aa: ASSSLGTGDSVEQY

clone_size: .
v_call: TRBV5-1
cdr3_aa: ASSLPAGGPFNEQF

clone_size: .
v_call: TRBV5-1
cdr3_aa: ASSLFSGTQETQY

clone_size: .
v_call: TRBV30
cdr3_aa: AWSWGSRVGNQPQH

clone_size: .
v_call: TRBV2
cdr3_aa: ASNSQLGVTNQPQH

clone_size: few
v_call: TRBV19
cdr3_aa: ASSLPGTGKNGYT

clone_size: .
v_call: TRBV27
cdr3_aa: ASKGLAGEYEQY

clone_size: .
v_call: TRBV6-5
cdr3_aa: ASSHRLPTDTQY

clone_size: .
v_call: TRBV27
cdr3_aa: ASSPDRAGEQY